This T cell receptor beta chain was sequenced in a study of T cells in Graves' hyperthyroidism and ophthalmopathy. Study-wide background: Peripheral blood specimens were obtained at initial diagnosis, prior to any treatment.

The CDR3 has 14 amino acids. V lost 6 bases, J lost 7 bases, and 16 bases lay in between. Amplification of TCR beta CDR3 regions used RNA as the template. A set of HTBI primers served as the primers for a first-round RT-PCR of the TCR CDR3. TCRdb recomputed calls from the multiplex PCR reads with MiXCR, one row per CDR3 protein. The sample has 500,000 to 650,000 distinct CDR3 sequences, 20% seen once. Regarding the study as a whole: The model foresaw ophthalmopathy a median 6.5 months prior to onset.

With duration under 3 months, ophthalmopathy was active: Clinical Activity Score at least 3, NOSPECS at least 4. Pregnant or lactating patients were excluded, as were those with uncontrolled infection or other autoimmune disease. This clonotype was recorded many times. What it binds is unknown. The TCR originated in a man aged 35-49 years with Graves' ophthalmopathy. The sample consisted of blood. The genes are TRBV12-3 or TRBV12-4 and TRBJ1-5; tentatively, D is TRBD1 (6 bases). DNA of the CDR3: TGTGCCAGCAGCCGGTCAGGGGTAGGGCAGCCCCAGCATTTT. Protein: CASSRSGVGQPQHF.